The 22 T cell receptor beta chains reported below all come from one sample, sequenced in a study of human versus mouse CDR3 diversity and MHC coevolution. The repertoire was sequenced with immunoSEQ multiplex PCR; TCRdb's copy has only in-frame clones and lacks some. The sample lists roughly 80,000 clones; 85% to 95% were seen once. The sample taken for sequencing was naive CD4+ T cells from blood. Subset defined: CD45RO-negative CD62L-positive naive CD4 T cells. The receptors were gathered from a person aged 30 to 70 in good health.

This sequence joins TRBV28 and TRBJ1-1, with a weak D call TRBD1 (5 bases). V gave up 5 bases and J gave up 12 bases, with 16 bases separating them. The CDR3 has 12 amino acids. From germline, CDR1 is MDHEN and CDR2 SYDVKM. In DNA, the CDR3 is TGTGCCAGCAGTCCCCCGCCAGGGATGACTTTCTTT. It specifies CASSPPPGMTFF.

The V gene is TRBV18, the J gene TRBJ1-1; TRBD1 matches 9 bases. Germline V CDR1 and CDR2: KGHSH, LQKENI. The J segment lost 4 bases and the V segment lost 3 bases, leaving 3 bases of the junction unmatched. CDR3 size: 14 residues. Written as DNA, the CDR3 is TGTGCCAGCTCACCGGGACAGGGCCGCACTGAAGCTTTCTTT. This gives the protein CASSPGQGRTEAFF.

This chain uses TRBV25-1 with TRBJ2-5; 7 nucleotides match TRBD2. V trimming: 1 base; J trimming: 2 bases; junction bases outside the gene matches: 4. This CDR3 has 15 amino acids. CDR1 and CDR2 from the germline V gene are MGHDK and SYGVNS. The CDR3 is CASSELGGAQETQYF. Here the CDR3 DNA reads TGTGCCAGCAGTGAATTGGGAGGGGCTCAAGAGACCCAGTACTTC. Using reference TRBV25-1 and TRBJ2-5 for the parts outside the CDR3, the full variable domain is EADIYQTPRYLVIGTGKKITLECSQTMGHDKMYWYQQDPGMELHLIHYSYGVNSTEKGDLSSESTVSRIRTEHFPLTLESARPSHTSQYLCASSELGGAQETQYFGPGTRLLVL.

The chain uses TRBV30 and TRBJ2-6; 7 bases fit TRBD2. The CDR3 sequence is 19 residues long. Germline trimming cut 0 bases from V and 0 bases from J; bases unmatched to any gene: 11. CDR1 and CDR2 from the germline V gene are GTSNPN and SVGIG (reference sequence). CDR3 nucleotides: TGTGCCTGGAGTGTACGGCTATTAGCGGGCATCTCTGGGGCCAACGTCCTGACTTTC. This encodes CAWSVRLLAGISGANVLTF.

The count of this clone is one. The gene calls are TRBV6-1 and TRBJ1-1, with no clear D. This CDR3 is 11 amino acids long. V was shortened by 8 bases and J by 1 base, with 5 bases between the two germline ends. CDR1 is MNHNS, CDR2 SASEGT, per germline. The CDR3, as DNA: TGTGCCAGCCAGGCGAACACTGAAGCTTTCTTT. As protein: CASQANTEAFF.

The chain recombines TRBV6-1 with TRBJ1-2; 10 nucleotides agree with TRBD1. The V gene's germline CDR1 is MNHNS and CDR2 SASEGT. This CDR3 has 13 amino acids. V lost 9 bases, J lost 6 bases, and 7 bases stayed unmatched. This CDR3 reads CASAPGTGDGYTF. CDR3 coding DNA: TGTGCCAGTGCCCCCGGGACAGGGGATGGCTACACCTTC.

This rearrangement joins TRBV2 to TRBJ2-5, with 7 bases identical to TRBD1. The V and J ends lost 6 bases and 4 bases, in that order; junction bases with no gene match: 8. From germline, CDR1 is SNHLY and CDR2 FYNNEI. The CDR3 has 14 amino acids. CDR3 bases: TGTGCCAGCAGCGCGACAGGGATGGGAGAGACCCAGTACTTC. Encoded protein: CASSATGMGETQYF. The variable domain in full, completed from reference TRBV2 and TRBJ2-5, reads EPEVTQTPSHQVTQMGQEVILRCVPISNHLYFYWYRQILGQKVEFLVSFYNNEISEKSEIFDDQFSVERPDGSNFTLKIRSTKLEDSAMYFCASSATGMGETQYFGPGTRLLVL.

The V and J genes are TRBV6-1 and TRBJ2-5; possibly TRBD1 for D (5 bases). There are 14 residues in the CDR3. Germline V gene lookup returns CDR1 MNHNS and CDR2 SASEGT. Trimming shortened V by 5 bases and J by 7 bases, and 17 bases separated the two germline ends. CDR3 region: CASSLEQAPGTQYF. The CDR3 nucleotides are TGTGCCAGCAGTTTAGAACAGGCTCCAGGGACCCAGTACTTC.

The chain joins TRBV27 to TRBJ2-3, with D possibly being TRBD1 (6 bases). The CDR3 runs 15 residues. Trimming stripped 3 bases from V and 3 bases from J, with 13 bases between. CDR1 MNHEY and CDR2 SMNVEV come from the germline V gene (reference sequence). The CDR3 is CASSFLQGRTDTQYF. CDR3 in DNA: TGTGCCAGCAGTTTTTTACAGGGTCGGACAGATACGCAGTATTTT.

The rearrangement joins TRBV11-2 to TRBJ2-2; D may be TRBD1 (5 bases). Between the trimmed V and J ends, which lost 4 bases and 5 bases, there was a span of 8 bases. Germline V CDR1 and CDR2: SGHAT, FQNNGV. This CDR3 has 13 residues. The CDR3 bases are TGTGCCAGCAGCTCGCCAGGGACCGGGGAGCTGTTTTTT. Translated: CASSSPGTGELFF.

The chain links TRBV29-1 to TRBJ2-2; D is perhaps TRBD1 (6 bases). The CDR3 runs to 14 residues. V was cut by 4 bases and J by 7 bases, with 16 bases left in between. CDR1 SQVTM and CDR2 ANQGSEA come from the germline V gene. The CDR3 DNA reads TGCAGCGTTGTTGGGGGCGGAACAGTCGGGGAGCTGTTTTTT. Translating gives CSVVGGGTVGELFF.

The CDR3, as DNA: TGTGCCAGCAGCTTCGACCCCCCGGGGAGAGATACGCAGTATTTT. Encoded protein: CASSFDPPGRDTQYF. The chain couples TRBV11-2 to TRBJ2-3, with D possibly matching TRBD2 (5 bases). This CDR3 is 15 amino acids long. The V and J ends lost 3 bases and 5 bases respectively, with 15 bases between them. CDR1 and CDR2 from the germline V gene are SGHAT and FQNNGV.

The rearrangement uses TRBV5-5 and TRBJ2-1, with D uncertain. The CDR3 contains 11 residues. The germline V gene encodes CDR1 SGHKS and CDR2 YYEKEE (reference sequence). V was clipped by 2 bases and J by 10 bases, with 7 bases between them. This CDR3 reads CASSFGPEQFF. The CDR3 nucleotides are TGTGCCAGCAGCTTTGGGCCGGAGCAGTTCTTC.

This chain links TRBV7-9 with TRBJ1-6, with a possible D match to TRBD1 (5 bases). CDR1 SEHNR and CDR2 FQNEAQ come from the germline V gene (reference sequence). The CDR3 is 16 amino acids. V was cut by 6 bases and J by 9 bases, with 21 bases left in between. CDR3 sequence: CASSGTQGISGSPLHF. The CDR3 coding sequence is TGTGCCAGCAGTGGAACCCAGGGAATTAGTGGTTCACCCCTCCACTTT.

J is TRBJ2-5 and V is TRBV2; D is ambiguous. The V gene lost 0 bases and the J gene lost 7 bases, with 12 bases spanning the gap. The CDR3 covers 14 residues. Germline lookup yields CDR1 SNHLY and CDR2 FYNNEI. CDR3 protein: CASSEASQTGTQYF. CDR3 sequence (DNA): TGTGCCAGCAGTGAAGCGAGCCAAACGGGGACCCAGTACTTC.

This clone has just a few counts. The V and J genes are TRBV28 and TRBJ1-1; no firm D call. CDR3 size: 12 residues. Germline V gives CDR1 MDHEN, CDR2 SYDVKM. The ends were cut back, 1 base at V and 4 bases at J, with 4 bases in the middle. CDR3 sequence reads: CASSLSSTEAFF. The CDR3 DNA reads TGTGCCAGCAGTTTATCCAGCACTGAAGCTTTCTTT.

The chain is built from TRBV6-6 and TRBJ2-3; 7 bases align to TRBD1. The CDR3 runs 16 residues. With V trimmed by 2 bases and J by 2 bases, 7 bases remained unmatched. Looked up from germline, CDR1 is MNHNY and CDR2 is SVGAGI (reference sequence). The CDR3 reads CASSYRGRVDTDTQYF. CDR3 DNA: TGTGCCAGCAGTTACAGGGGGCGGGTCGACACAGATACGCAGTATTTT.

CDR3 protein: CASSRRTGYGYTF. For the CDR3, the DNA is TGTGCCAGTAGTCGTCGGACAGGGTATGGCTACACCTTC. The chain recombines TRBV19 with TRBJ1-2, with 8 bases matching TRBD1. Trimming at V came to 5 bases and at J to 5 bases, leaving 4 bases not matched to a gene. Germline assignment: CDR1 LNHDA and CDR2 SQIVND (reference sequence). CDR3 length: 13 residues.

The chain has TRBV10-3 and TRBJ2-7, with 9 bases aligning to TRBD2. There are 17 residues in the CDR3. V lost 0 bases, J lost 5 bases, and 11 bases stayed unmatched. Germline V gene sequence: CDR1 ENHRY, CDR2 SYGVKD. This CDR3 reads CAISESRVGGRANEQYF. CDR3 nucleotides: TGTGCCATCAGTGAGTCCCGCGTGGGCGGGAGGGCCAACGAGCAGTACTTC.

The CDR3 loop reads CASSPGGLGDTEAFF. The CDR3 nucleotides are TGTGCCAGCAGCCCCGGGGGGCTGGGGGACACTGAAGCTTTCTTT. V gene TRBV6-9 combines with J gene TRBJ1-1, with D maybe TRBD1 (6 bases). The CDR3 is 15 residues long. Per the germline V gene, CDR1 is MNHGY and CDR2 is SVAAGI. V shed 6 bases and J shed 3 bases, with 17 bases lying between them.

The rearrangement links TRBV5-1 to TRBJ1-1, with 10 bases that match TRBD1. This CDR3 has 14 residues. Germline V gene sequence: CDR1 SGHRS, CDR2 YFSETQ. V dropped 5 bases and J dropped 3; count of bases not matched to a gene: 4. DNA for the CDR3: TGCGCCAGCAGTCCCGGGACAGGGGACACTGAAGCTTTCTTT. Translated: CASSPGTGDTEAFF.

This clone was counted only a few times. The rearrangement joins TRBV28 to TRBJ1-1, with 7 positions matching TRBD1. Looked up from germline, CDR1 is MDHEN and CDR2 is SYDVKM. This CDR3 region has 14 residues. J lost 4 bases, V lost 5 bases, and 7 bases had no gene match. DNA of the CDR3: TGTGCCAGCAGTCCAGGGACAGTGGCCACTGAAGCTTTCTTT. Translation: CASSPGTVATEAFF.